This entry concerns a single T cell receptor (beta chain). Its antigen is still unknown. The data originate from a study of cytomegalovirus exposure and HLA in healthy donors. The primer mix had 60 Vbeta and 13 Jbeta primers. Produced via immunoSEQ multiplex PCR; TCRdb's table is partial and in-frame only. The repertoire table contains 45,000 to 70,000 clones. This CDR3 has 11 residues. Germline lookup yields CDR1 WNHNN and CDR2 SYGVQD (reference sequence). Broader study findings: Rates of TCR association differed by HLA locus in a later analysis, with DRB1 highest and HLA-C lowest. In an earlier analysis, most TCR beta V segments were productive about 87% or about 30% of the time. In vitro testing confirmed a few CMV-associated chains as specific for CMV antigens.

This clonotype was sampled from a woman between 50 and 59 years old in good health and CMV-seropositive. The chain couples TRBV10-1 to TRBJ2-3; D call uncertain. The sample comprised PBMCs. CDR3 loop: CPRNGTDTQYF. The CDR3 DNA reads as TGCCCGCGGAACGGCACAGATACGCAGTATTTT.